A single T cell receptor beta chain is shown here with its context. These data belong to a study of T cell responses to AZD1222 COVID-19 vaccine. Produced via immunoSEQ multiplex PCR; TCRdb's table is partial and in-frame only. The profile shows about 120,000 clones, approximately 92% of them singletons. The CDR3 has 14 residues. The germline CDR1 and CDR2 sequences are SNHLY and FYNNEI. The ends were cut back, 6 bases at V and 0 bases at J, with 9 bases in the middle. Specimen: peripheral blood, collected on day 0 of AZD1222 vaccination. This sequence originates from an adult in good health. The genes are TRBV2 and TRBJ2-1; a possible D gene is TRBD1 (6 bases). The CDR3, as DNA: TGTGCCAGCAGGACAGGCTTCTCCTACAATGAGCAGTTCTTC. Protein sequence: CASRTGFSYNEQFF.